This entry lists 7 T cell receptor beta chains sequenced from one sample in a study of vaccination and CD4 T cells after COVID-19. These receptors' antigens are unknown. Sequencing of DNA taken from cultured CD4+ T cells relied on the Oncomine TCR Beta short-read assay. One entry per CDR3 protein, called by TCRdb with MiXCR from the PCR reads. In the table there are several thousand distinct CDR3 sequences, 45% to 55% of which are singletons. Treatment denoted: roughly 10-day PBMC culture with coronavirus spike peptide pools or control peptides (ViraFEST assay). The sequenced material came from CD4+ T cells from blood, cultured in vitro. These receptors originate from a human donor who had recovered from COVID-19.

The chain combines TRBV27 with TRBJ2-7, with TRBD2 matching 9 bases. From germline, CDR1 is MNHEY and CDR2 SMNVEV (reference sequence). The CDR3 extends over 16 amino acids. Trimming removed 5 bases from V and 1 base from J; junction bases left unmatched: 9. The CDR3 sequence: CASSRGKSGGSYEQYF. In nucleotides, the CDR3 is TGTGCCAGCAGTAGGGGGAAGAGCGGGGGGTCCTACGAGCAGTACTTC.

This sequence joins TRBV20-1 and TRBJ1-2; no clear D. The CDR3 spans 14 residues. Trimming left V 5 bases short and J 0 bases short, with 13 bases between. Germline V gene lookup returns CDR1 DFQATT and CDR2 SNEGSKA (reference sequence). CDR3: CSAGNPFSNYGYTF. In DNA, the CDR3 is TGCAGTGCTGGTAACCCATTCTCTAACTATGGCTACACCTTC.

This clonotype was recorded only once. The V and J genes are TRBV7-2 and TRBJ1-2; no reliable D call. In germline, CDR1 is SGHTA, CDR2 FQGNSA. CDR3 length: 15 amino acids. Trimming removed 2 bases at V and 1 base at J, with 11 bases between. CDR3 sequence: CASSLSTGNNYGYTF. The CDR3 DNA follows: TGTGCCAGCAGCTTAAGTACGGGGAATAACTATGGCTACACCTTC. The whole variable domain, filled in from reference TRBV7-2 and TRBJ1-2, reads GAGVSQSPSNKVTEKGKDVELRCDPISGHTALYWYRQSLGQGLEFLIYFQGNSAPDKSGLPSDRFSAERTGGSVSTLTIQRTQQEDSAVYLCASSLSTGNNYGYTFGSGTRLTVV.

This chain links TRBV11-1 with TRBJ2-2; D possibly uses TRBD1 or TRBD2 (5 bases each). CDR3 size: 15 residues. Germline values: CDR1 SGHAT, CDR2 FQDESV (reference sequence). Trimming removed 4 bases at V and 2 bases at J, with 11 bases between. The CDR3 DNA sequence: TGTGCCAGCAGCTCCCGGGACCTCAACACCGGGGAGCTGTTTTTT. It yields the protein CASSSRDLNTGELFF.

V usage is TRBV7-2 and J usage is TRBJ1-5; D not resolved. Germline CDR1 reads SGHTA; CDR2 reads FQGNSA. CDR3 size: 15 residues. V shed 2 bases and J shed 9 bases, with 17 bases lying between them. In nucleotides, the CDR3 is TGTGCCAGCAGCTTAAGTTATGGGGAGGTACGGCCCCAGCATTTT. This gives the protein CASSLSYGEVRPQHF. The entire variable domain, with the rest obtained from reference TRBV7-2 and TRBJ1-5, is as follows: GAGVSQSPSNKVTEKGKDVELRCDPISGHTALYWYRQSLGQGLEFLIYFQGNSAPDKSGLPSDRFSAERTGGSVSTLTIQRTQQEDSAVYLCASSLSYGEVRPQHFGDGTRLSIL.

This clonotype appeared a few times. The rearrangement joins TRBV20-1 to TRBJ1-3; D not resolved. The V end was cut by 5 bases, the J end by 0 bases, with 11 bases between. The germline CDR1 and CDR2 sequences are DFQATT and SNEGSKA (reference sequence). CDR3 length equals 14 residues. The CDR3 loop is CSAFGSTSGNTIYF. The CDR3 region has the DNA TGCAGTGCTTTTGGGTCCACCTCTGGAAACACCATATATTTT.

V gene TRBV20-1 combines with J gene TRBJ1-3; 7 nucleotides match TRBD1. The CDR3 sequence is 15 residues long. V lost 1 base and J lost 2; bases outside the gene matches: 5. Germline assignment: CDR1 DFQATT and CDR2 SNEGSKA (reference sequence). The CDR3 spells CSARVSGGTGNTIYF. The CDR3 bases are TGCAGTGCTAGAGTTTCAGGGGGAACTGGAAACACCATATATTTT.